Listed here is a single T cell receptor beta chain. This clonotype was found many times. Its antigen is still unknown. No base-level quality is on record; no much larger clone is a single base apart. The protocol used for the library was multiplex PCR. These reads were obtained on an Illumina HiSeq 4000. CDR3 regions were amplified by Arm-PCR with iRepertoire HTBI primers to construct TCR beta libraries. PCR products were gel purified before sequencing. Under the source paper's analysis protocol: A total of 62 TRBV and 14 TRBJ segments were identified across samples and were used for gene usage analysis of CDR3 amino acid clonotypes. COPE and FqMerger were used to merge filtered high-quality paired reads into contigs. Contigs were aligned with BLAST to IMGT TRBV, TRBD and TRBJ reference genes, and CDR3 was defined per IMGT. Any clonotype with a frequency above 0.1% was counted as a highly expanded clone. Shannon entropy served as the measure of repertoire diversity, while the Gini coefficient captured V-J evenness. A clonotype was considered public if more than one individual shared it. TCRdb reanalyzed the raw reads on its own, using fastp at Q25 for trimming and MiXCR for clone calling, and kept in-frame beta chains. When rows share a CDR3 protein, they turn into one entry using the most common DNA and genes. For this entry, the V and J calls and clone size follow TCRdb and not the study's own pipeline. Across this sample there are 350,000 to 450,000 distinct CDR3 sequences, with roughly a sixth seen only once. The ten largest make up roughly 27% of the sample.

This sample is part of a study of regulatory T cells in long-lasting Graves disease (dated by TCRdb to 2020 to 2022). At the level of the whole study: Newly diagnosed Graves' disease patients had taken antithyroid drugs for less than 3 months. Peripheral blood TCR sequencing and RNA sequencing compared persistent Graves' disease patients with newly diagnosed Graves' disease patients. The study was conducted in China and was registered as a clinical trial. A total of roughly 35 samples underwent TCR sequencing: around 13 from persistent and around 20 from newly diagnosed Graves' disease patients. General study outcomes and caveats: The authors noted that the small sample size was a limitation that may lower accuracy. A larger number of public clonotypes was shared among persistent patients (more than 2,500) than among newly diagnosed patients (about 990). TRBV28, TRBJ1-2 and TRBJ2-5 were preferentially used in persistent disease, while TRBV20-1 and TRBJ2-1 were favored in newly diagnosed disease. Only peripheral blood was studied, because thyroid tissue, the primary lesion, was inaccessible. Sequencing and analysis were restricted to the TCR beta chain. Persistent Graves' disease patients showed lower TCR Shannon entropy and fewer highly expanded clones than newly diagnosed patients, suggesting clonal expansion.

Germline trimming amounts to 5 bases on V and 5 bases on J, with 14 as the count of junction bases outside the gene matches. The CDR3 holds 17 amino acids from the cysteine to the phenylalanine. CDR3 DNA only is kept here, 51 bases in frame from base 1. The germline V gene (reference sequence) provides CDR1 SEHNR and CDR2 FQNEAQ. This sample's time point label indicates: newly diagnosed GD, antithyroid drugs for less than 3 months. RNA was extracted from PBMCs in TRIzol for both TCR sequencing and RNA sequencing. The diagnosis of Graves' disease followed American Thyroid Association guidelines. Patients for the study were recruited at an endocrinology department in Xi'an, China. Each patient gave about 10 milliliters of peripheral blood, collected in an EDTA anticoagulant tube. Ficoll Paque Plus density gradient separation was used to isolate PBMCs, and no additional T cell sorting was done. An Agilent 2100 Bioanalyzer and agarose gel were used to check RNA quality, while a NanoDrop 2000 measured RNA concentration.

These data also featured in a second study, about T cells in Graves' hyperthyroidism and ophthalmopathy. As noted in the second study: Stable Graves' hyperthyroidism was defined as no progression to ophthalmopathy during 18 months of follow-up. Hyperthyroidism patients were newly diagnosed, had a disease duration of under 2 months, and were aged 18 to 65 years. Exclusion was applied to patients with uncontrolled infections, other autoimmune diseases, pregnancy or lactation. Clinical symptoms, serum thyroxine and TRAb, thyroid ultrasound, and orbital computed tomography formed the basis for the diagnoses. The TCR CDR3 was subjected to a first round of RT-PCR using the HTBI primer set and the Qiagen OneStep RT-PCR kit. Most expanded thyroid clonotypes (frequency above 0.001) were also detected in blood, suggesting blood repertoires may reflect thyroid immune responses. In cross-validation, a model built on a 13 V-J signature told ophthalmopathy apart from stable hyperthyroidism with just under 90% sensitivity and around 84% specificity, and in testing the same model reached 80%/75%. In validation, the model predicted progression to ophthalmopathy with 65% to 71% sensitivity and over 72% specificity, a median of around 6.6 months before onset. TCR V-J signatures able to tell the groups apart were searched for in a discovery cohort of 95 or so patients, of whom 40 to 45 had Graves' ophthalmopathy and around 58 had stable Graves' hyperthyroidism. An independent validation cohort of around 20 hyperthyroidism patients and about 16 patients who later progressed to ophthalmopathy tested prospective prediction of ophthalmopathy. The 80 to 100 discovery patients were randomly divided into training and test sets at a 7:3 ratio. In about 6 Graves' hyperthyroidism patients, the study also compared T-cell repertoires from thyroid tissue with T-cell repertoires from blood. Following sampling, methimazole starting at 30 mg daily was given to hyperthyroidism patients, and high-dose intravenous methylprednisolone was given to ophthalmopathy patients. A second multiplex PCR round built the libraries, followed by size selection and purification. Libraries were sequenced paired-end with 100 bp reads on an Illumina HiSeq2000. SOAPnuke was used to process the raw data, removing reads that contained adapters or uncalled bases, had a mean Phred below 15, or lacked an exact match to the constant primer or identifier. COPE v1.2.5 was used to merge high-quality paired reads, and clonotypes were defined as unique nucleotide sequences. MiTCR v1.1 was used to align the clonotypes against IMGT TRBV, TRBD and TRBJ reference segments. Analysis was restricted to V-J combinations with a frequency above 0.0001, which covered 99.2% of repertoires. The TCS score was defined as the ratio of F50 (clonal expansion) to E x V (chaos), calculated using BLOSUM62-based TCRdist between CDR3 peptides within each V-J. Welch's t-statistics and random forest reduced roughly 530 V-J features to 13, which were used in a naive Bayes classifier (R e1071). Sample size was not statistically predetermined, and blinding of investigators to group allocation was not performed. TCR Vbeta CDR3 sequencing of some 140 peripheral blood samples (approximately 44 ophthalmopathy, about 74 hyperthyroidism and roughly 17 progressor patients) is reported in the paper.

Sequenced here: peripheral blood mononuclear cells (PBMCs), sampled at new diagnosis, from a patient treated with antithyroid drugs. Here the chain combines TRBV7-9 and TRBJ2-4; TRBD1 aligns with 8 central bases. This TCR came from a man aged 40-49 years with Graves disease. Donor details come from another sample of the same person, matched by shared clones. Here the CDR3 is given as CASSPEGLGQGQNIQYF. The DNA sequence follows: TGTGCCAGCAGCCCGGAAGGGCTCGGACAGGGACAAAACATTCAGTACTTC.